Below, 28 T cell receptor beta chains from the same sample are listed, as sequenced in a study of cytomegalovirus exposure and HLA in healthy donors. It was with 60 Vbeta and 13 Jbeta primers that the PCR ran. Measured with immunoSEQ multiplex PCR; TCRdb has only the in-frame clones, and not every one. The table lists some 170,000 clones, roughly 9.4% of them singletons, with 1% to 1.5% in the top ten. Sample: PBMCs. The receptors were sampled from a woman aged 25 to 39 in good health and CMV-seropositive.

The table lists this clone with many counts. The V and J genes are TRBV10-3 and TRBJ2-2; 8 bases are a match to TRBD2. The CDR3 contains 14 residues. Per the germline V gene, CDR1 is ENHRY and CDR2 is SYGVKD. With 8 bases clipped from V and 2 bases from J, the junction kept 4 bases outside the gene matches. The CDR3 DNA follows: TGTGCCATCGGGCGGGAGGTTAACACCGGGGAGCTGTTTTTT. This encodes CAIGREVNTGELFF.

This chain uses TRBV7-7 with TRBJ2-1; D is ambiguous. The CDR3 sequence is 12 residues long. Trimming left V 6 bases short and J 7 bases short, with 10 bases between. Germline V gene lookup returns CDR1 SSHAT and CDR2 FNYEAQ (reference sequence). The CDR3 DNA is TGTGCCAGCAGTTCAGACGGGAATGAGCAGTTCTTC. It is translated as CASSSDGNEQFF.

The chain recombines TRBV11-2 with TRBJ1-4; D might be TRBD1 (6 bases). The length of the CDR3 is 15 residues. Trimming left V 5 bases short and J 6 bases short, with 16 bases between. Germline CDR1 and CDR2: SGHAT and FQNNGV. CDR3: CASSPLREGDEKLFF. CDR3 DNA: TGTGCCAGCAGCCCCCTCAGGGAGGGGGATGAAAAACTGTTTTTT.

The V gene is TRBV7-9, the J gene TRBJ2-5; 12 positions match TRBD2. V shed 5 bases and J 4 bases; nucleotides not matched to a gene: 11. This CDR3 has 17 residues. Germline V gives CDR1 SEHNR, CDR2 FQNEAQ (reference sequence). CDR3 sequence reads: CASSARTSGMGAETQYF. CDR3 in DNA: TGTGCCAGCAGCGCCCGGACTAGCGGGATGGGGGCAGAGACCCAGTACTTC.

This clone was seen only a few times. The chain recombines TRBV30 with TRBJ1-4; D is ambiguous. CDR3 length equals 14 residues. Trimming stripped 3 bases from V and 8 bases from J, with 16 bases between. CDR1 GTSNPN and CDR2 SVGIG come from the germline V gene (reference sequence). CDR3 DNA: TGTGCCTGGAGCCCCCGGGATCTGAGGGAAAAACTGTTTTTT. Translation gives CAWSPRDLREKLFF.

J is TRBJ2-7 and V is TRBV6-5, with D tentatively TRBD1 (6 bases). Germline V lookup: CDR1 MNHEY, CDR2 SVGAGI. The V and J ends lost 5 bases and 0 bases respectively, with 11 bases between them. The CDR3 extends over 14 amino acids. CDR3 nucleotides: TGTGCCAGCAGTAAACAGGGATTCTCCTACGAGCAGTACTTC. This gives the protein CASSKQGFSYEQYF.

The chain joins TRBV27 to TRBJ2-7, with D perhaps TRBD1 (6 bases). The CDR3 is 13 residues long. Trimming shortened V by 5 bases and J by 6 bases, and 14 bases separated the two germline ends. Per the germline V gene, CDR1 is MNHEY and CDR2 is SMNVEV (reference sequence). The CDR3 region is CASSPKAGVEQYF. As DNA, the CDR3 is TGTGCCAGCAGTCCTAAAGCAGGGGTCGAGCAGTACTTC.

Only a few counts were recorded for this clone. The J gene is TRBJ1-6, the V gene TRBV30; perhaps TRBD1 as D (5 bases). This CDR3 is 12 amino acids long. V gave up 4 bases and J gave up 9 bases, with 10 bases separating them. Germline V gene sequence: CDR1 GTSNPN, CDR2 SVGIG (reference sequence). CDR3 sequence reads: CAWKDTSSPLHF. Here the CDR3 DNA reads TGTGCCTGGAAGGACACAAGTTCACCCCTCCACTTT.

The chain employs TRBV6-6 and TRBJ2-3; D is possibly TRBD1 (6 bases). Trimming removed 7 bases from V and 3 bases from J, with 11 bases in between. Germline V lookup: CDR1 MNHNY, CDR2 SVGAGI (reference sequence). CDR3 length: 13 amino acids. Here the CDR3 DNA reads TGTGCCAGCACATTACAGGGAACAGATACGCAGTATTTT. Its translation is CASTLQGTDTQYF.

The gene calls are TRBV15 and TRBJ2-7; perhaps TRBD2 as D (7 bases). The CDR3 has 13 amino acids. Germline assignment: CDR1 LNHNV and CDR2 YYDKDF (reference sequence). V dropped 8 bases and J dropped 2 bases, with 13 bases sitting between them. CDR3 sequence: CATGEGGTYEQYF. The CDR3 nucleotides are TGTGCCACCGGGGAGGGGGGCACCTACGAGCAGTACTTC.

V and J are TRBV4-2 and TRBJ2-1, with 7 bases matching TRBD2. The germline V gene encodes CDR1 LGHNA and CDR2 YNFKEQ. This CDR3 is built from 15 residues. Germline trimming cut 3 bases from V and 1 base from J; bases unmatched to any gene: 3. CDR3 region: CASSHGGSSYNEQFF. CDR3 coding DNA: TGTGCCAGCAGCCACGGCGGGAGTTCCTACAATGAGCAGTTCTTC.

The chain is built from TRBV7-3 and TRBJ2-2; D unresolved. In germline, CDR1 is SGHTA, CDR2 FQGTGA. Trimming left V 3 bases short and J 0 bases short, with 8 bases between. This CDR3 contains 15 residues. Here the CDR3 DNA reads TGTGCCAGCAGCTTGAGTGGGCCGAACACCGGGGAGCTGTTTTTT. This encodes CASSLSGPNTGELFF.

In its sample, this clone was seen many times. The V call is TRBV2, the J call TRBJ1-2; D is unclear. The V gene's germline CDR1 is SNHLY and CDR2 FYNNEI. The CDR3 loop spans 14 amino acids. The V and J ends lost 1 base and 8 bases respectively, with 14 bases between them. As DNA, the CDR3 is TGTGCCAGCAGTGAAGAGGCCAGACTTAGCGGCTACACCTTC. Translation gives CASSEEARLSGYTF. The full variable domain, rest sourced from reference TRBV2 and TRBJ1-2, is EPEVTQTPSHQVTQMGQEVILRCVPISNHLYFYWYRQILGQKVEFLVSFYNNEISEKSEIFDDQFSVERPDGSNFTLKIRSTKLEDSAMYFCASSEEARLSGYTFGSGTRLTVV.

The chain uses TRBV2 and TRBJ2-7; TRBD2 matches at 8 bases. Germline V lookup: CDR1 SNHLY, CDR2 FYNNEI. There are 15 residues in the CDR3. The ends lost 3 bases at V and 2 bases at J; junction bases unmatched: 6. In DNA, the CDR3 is TGTGCCAGCAGTGAGTCCGGGACTAGAGCCTACGAGCAGTACTTC. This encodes CASSESGTRAYEQYF. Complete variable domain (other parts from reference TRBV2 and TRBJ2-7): EPEVTQTPSHQVTQMGQEVILRCVPISNHLYFYWYRQILGQKVEFLVSFYNNEISEKSEIFDDQFSVERPDGSNFTLKIRSTKLEDSAMYFCASSESGTRAYEQYFGPGTRLTVT.

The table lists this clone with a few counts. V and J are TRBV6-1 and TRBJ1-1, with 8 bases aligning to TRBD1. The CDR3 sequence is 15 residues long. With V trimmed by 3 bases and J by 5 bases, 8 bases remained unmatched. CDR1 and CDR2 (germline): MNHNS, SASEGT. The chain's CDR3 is CASSDRGRLSTEAFF. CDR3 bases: TGTGCCAGCAGTGACAGGGGGCGCCTTAGTACTGAAGCTTTCTTT.

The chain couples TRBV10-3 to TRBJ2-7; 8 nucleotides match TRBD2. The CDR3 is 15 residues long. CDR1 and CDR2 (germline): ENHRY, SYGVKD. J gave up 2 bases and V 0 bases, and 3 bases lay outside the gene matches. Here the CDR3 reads CAISESTSGAYEQYF. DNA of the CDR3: TGTGCCATCAGTGAGTCAACTAGCGGAGCCTACGAGCAGTACTTC.

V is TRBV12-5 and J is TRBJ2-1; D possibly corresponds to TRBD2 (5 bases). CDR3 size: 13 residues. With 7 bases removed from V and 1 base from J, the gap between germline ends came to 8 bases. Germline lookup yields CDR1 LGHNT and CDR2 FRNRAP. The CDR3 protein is CASAPGSYNEQFF. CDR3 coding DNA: TGTGCTAGTGCCCCGGGATCCTACAATGAGCAGTTCTTC.

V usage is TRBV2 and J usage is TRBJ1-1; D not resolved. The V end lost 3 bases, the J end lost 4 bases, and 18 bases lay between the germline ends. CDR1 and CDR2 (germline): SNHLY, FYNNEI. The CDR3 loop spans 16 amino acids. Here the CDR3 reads CASSEVEGALGTEAFF. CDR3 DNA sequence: TGTGCCAGCAGTGAGGTAGAGGGCGCTTTGGGCACTGAAGCTTTCTTT.

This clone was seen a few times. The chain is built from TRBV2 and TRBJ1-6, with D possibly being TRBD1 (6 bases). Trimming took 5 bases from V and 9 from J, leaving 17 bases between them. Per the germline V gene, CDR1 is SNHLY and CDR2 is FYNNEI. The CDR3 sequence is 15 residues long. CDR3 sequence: CASSSGQARGSPLHF. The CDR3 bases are TGTGCCAGCAGTTCCGGGCAGGCCAGGGGTTCACCCCTCCACTTT.

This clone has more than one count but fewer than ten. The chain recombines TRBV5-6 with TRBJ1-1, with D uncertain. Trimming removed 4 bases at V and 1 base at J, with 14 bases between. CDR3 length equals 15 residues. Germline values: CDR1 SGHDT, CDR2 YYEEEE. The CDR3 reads CASSPTRTGNTEAFF. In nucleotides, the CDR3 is TGTGCCAGCAGCCCGACTAGGACGGGGAACACTGAAGCTTTCTTT.

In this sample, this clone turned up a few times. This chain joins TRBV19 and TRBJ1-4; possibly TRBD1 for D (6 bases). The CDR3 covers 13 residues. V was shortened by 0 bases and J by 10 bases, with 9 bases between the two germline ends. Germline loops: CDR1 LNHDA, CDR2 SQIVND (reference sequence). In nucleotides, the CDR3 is TGTGCCAGTAGTATAGACCGCAGGGGAAAACTGTTTTTT. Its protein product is CASSIDRRGKLFF.

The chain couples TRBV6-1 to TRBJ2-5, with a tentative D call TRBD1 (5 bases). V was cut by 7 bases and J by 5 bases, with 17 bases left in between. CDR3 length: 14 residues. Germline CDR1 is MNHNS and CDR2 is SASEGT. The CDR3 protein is CASTQARARETQYF. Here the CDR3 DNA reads TGTGCCAGCACCCAAGCCAGGGCGAGGGAGACCCAGTACTTC.

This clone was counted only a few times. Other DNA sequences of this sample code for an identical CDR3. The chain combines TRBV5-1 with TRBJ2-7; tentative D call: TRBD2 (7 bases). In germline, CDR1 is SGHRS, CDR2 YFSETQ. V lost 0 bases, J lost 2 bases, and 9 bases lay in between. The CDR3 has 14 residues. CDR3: CASSLAGGPYEQYF. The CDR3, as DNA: TGCGCCAGCAGCTTGGCCGGGGGGCCCTACGAGCAGTACTTC.

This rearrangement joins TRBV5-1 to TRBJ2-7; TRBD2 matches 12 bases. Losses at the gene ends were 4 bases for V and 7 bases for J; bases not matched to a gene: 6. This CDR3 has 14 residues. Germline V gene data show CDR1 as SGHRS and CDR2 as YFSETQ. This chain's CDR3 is CASSQTSGGLEQYF. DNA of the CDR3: TGCGCCAGCAGCCAGACTAGCGGGGGTTTAGAGCAGTACTTC.

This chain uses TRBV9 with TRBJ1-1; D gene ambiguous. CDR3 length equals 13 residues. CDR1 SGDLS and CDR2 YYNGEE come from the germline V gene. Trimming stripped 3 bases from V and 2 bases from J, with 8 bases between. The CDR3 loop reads CASSADFNTEAFF. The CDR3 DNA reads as TGTGCCAGCAGCGCGGACTTTAACACTGAAGCTTTCTTT. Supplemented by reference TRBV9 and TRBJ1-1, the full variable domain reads DSGVTQTPKHLITATGQRVTLRCSPRSGDLSVYWYQQSLDQGLQFLIQYYNGEERAKGNILERFSAQQFPDLHSELNLSSLELGDSALYFCASSADFNTEAFFGQGTRLTVV.

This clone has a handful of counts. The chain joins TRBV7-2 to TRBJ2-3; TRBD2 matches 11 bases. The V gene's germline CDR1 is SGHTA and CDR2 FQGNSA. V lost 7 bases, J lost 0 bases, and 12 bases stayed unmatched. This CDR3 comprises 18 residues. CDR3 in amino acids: CASTLSGGLADSTDTQYF. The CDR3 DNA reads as TGTGCCAGCACCCTTAGTGGGGGACTAGCGGATAGCACAGATACGCAGTATTTT.

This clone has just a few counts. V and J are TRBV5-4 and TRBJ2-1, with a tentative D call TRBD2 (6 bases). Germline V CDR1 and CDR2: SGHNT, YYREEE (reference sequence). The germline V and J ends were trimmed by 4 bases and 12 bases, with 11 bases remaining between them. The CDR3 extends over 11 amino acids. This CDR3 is CASSAGTLQFF. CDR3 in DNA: TGTGCCAGCAGCGCCGGGACTCTGCAGTTCTTC.

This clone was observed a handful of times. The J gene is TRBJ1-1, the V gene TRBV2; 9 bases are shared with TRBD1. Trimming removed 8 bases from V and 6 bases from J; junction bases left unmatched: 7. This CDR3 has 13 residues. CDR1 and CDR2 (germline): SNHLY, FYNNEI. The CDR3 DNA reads TGTGCCAGCGTGGGACAGGGTGCTGCTGAAGCTTTCTTT. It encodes CASVGQGAAEAFF. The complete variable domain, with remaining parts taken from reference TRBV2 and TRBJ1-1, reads EPEVTQTPSHQVTQMGQEVILRCVPISNHLYFYWYRQILGQKVEFLVSFYNNEISEKSEIFDDQFSVERPDGSNFTLKIRSTKLEDSAMYFCASVGQGAAEAFFGQGTRLTVV.